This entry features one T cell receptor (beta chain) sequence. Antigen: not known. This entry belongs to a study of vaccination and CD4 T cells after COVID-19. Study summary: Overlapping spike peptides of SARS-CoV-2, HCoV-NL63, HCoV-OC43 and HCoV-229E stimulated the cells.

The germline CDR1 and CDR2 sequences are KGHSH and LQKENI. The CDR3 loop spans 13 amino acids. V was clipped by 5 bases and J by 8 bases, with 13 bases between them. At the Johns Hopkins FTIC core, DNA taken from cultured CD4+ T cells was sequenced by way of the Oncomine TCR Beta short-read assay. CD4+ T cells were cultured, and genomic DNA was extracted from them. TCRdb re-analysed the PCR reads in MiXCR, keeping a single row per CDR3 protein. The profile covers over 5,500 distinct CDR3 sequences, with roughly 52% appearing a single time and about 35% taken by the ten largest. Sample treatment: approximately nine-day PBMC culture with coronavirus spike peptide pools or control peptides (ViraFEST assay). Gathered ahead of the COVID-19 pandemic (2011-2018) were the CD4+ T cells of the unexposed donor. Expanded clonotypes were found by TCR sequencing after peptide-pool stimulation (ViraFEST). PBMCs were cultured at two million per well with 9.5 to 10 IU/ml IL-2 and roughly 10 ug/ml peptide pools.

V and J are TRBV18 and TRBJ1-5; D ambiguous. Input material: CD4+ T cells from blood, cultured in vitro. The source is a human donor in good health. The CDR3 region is CASSGHSREPQHF. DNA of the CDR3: TGTGCCAGCTCAGGGCACAGCCGGGAGCCCCAGCATTTT.